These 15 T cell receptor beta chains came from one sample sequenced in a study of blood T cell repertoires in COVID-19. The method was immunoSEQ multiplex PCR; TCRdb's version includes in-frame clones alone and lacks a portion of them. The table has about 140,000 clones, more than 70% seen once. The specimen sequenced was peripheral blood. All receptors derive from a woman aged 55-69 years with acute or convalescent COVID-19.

CDR3 nucleotides: TGTGCCAGCAGCCACATAGGACAGGGGAACACTGAAGCTTTCTTT. Translated, it gives CASSHIGQGNTEAFF. The genes are TRBV14 and TRBJ1-1; 8 bases are a match to TRBD1. After removal of 3 bases from V and 1 base from J, the junction contained 4 bases not matched to a gene. The CDR3 totals 15 residues. CDR1 is SGHDN and CDR2 is FVKESK in the germline V gene.

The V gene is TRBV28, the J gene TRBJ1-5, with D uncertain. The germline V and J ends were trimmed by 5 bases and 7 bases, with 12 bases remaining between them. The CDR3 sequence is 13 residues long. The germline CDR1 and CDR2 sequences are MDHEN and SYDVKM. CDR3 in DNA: TGTGCCAGCAGTGTCAGACTTACCCAGCCCCAGCATTTT. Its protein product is CASSVRLTQPQHF.

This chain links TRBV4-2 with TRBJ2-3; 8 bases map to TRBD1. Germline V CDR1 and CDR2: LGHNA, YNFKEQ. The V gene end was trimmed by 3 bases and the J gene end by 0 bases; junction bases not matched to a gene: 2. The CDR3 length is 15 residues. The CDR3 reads CASSQWDRSTDTQYF. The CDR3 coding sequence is TGTGCCAGCAGCCAGTGGGACAGGAGCACAGATACGCAGTATTTT.

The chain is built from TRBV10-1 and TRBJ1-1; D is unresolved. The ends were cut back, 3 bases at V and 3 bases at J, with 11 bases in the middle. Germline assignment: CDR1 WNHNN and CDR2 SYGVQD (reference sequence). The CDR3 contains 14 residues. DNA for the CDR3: TGCGCCAGCAGTGATGGCGGCTCGGACACTGAAGCTTTCTTT. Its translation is CASSDGGSDTEAFF.

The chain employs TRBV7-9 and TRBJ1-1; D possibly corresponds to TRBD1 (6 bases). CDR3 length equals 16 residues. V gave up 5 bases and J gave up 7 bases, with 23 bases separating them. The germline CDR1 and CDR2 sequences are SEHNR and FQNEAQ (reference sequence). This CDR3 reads CASSPPDSKVYSEAFF. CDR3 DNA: TGTGCCAGCAGCCCCCCGGACAGCAAAGTTTATAGTGAAGCTTTCTTT.

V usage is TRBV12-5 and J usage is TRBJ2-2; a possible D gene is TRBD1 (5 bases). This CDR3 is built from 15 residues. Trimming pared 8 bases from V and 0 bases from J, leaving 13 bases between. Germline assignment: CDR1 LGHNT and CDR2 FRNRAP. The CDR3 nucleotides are TGTGCTAGTTTTCTCCAGGGCCCGAACACCGGGGAGCTGTTTTTT. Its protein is CASFLQGPNTGELFF.

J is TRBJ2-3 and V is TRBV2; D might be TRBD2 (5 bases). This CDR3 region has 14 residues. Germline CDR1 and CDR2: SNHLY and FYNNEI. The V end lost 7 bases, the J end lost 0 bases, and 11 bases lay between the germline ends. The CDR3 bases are TGTGCCAGCATTGTCGGCGGGAGCACAGATACGCAGTATTTT. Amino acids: CASIVGGSTDTQYF. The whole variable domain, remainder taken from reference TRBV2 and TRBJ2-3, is EPEVTQTPSHQVTQMGQEVILRCVPISNHLYFYWYRQILGQKVEFLVSFYNNEISEKSEIFDDQFSVERPDGSNFTLKIRSTKLEDSAMYFCASIVGGSTDTQYFGPGTRLTVL.

CDR3: CASSLGRLNYGYTF. CDR3 in DNA: TGTGCCAGCAGCTTGGGGCGACTTAACTATGGCTACACCTTC. The genes are TRBV5-6 and TRBJ1-2; D gene unclear. The CDR3 has 14 amino acids. Trimming stripped 0 bases from V and 1 base from J, with 7 bases between. Germline V gives CDR1 SGHDT, CDR2 YYEEEE.

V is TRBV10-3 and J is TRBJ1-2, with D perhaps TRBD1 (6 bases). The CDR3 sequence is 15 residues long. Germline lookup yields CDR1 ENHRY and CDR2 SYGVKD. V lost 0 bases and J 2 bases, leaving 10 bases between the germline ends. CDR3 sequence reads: CAISESARGNYGYTF. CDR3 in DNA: TGTGCCATCAGTGAGTCTGCAAGGGGGAACTATGGCTACACCTTC.

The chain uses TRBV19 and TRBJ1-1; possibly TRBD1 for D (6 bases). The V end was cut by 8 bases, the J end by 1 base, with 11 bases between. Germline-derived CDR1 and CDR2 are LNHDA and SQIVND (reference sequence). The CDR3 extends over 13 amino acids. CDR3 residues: CASSQTGNTEAFF. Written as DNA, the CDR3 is TGTGCCAGTTCCCAGACAGGGAACACTGAAGCTTTCTTT. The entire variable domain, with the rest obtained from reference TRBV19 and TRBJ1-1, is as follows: DGGITQSPKYLFRKEGQNVTLSCEQNLNHDAMYWYRQDPGQGLRLIYYSQIVNDFQKGDIAEGYSVSREKKESFPLTVTSAQKNPTAFYLCASSQTGNTEAFFGQGTRLTVV.

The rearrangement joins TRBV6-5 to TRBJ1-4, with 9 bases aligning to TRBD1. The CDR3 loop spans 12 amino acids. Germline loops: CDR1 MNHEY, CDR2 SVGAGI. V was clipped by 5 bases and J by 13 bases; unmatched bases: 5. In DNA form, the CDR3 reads TGTGCCAGCAGTACCGGGACAGGGCCACTGTTTTTT. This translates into CASSTGTGPLFF.

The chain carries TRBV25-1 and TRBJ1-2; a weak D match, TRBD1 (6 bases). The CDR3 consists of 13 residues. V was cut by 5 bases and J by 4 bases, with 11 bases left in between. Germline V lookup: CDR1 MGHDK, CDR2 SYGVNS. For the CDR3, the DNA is TGTGCCAGCAGTTCCACAGGGACCTATGGCTACACCTTC. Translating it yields CASSSTGTYGYTF.

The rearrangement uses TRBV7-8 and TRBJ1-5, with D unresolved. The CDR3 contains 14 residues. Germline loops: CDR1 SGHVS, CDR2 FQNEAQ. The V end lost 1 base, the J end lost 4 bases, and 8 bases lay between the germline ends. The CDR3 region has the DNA TGTGCCAGCAGCTTAGACAGCTATAATCAGCCCCAGCATTTT. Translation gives CASSLDSYNQPQHF. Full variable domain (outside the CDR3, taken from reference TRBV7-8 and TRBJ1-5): GAGVSQSPRYKVAKRGQDVALRCDPISGHVSLFWYQQALGQGPEFLTYFQNEAQLDKSGLPSDRFFAERPEGSVSTLKIQRTQQEDSAVYLCASSLDSYNQPQHFGDGTRLSIL.

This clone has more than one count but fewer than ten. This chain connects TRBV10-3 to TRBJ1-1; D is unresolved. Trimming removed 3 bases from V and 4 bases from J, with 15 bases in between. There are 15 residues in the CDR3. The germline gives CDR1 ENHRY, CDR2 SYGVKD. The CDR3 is CAISDPPGGSTEAFF. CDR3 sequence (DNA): TGTGCCATCAGTGACCCCCCCGGAGGGAGCACTGAAGCTTTCTTT.

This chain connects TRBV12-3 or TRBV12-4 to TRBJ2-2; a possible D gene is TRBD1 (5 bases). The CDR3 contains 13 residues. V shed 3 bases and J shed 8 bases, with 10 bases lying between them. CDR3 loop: CASSLLGVGELFF. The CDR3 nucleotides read TGTGCCAGCAGTTTGCTAGGGGTTGGGGAGCTGTTTTTT.